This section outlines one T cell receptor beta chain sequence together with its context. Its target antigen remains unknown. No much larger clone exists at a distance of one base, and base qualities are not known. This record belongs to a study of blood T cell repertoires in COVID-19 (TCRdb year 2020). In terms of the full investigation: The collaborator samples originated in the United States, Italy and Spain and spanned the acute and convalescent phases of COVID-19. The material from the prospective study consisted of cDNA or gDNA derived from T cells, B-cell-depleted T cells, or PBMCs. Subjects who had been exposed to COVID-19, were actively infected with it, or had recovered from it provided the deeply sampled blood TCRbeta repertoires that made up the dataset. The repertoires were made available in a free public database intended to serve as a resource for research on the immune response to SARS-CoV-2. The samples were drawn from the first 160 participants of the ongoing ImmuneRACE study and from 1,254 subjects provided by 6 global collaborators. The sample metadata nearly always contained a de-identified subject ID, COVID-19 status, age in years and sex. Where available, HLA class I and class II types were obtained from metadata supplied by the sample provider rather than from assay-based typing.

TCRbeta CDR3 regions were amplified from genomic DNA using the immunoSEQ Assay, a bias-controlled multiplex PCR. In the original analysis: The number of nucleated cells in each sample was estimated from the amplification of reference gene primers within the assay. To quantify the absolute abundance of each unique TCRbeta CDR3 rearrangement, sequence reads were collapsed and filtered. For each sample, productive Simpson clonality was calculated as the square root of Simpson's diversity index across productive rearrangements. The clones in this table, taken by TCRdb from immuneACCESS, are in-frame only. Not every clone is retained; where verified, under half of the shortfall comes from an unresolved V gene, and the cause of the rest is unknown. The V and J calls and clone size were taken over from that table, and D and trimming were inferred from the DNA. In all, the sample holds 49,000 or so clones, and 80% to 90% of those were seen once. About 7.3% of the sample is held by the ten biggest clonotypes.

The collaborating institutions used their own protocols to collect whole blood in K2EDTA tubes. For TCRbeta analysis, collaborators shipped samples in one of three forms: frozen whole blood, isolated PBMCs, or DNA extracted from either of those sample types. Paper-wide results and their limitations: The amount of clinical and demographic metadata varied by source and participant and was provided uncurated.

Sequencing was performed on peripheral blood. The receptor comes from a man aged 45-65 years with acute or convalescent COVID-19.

The CDR3 here reads CASKPGQTYNEQFF. The nucleotides are TGTGCCAGCAAACCGGGACAGACATACAATGAGCAGTTCTTC. The rearrangement joined TRBV28 to TRBJ2-1; TRBD1 fits 7 bases in the junction. CDR3 length: 14 amino acids, cysteine to phenylalanine. Only the CDR3 region is kept as DNA, spanning 42 bases read in frame from base 1. The germline V and J ends show losses of 7 bases and 4 bases respectively, and no gene match explains 7 bases of the junction. In the germline V gene, CDR1 corresponds to MDHEN and CDR2 to SYDVKM.